The clone carrying this TCR beta chain was seen only a few times. V lost 5 bases to trimming and J lost 6 bases; unmatched junction nucleotides: 14. This CDR3 region has 17 residues. Germline V CDR1 and CDR2: SSHAT, FNYEAQ (reference sequence). These data originate in a study of blood T cell repertoires in COVID-19. Study-wide background: Sites across the United States, Italy and Spain contributed samples from acute and convalescent COVID-19. The cDNA or gDNA used as material had been derived from T cells, B-cell-depleted T cells, or PBMCs.

Original handling: Cell counts per sample came from amplifying reference gene primers. TCRdb keeps only in-frame clones here, not all; method: immunoSEQ multiplex PCR. That table furnishes V, J and clone size, whereas the DNA furnished D and trimming. This table holds about 200,000 clones, approximately 82% found once. Sequenced input: peripheral blood. The genes are TRBV7-7 and TRBJ2-2, with 8 bases identical to TRBD2. This TCR was sampled from a human donor with acute or convalescent COVID-19. The donor label of this sample is uncertain. CDR3 in DNA: TGTGCCAGCAGCCCCCAAGGGGGGACTAGTATCCCCGGGGAGCTGTTTTTT. Translation: CASSPQGGTSIPGELFF.